The sequence of this TCR beta chain was determined in a study of shared clonotypes between healthy human individuals. General observations from the study: Clonotype sharing across donors was expected to vary with sequencing depth.

From CD4+ cells came CD45RA+ naive and CD45RA-negative memory subsets. Germline assignment: CDR1 SGHRS and CDR2 YFSETQ. The CDR3 has 16 amino acids. V was clipped by 4 bases and J by 1 base, with 15 bases between them. Note on this clone: Its antigen is not known.

Assay used: immunoSEQ multiplex PCR; TCRdb lists only in-frame clones, some missing. Of hundreds of thousands of clones listed, more than 95% are singletons. The TCR originated in a woman in her twenties or thirties in good health. J is TRBJ2-1 and V is TRBV5-1; possible D gene TRBD2, 6 bases. Source material: naive CD4+ T cells sorted from blood. The subset was: CD45RA+ positively selected. The CDR3 loop reads CASSPDGGRSYNEQFF. The CDR3 bases are TGCGCCAGCAGCCCGGATGGAGGGAGGTCCTACAATGAGCAGTTCTTC. Together with reference TRBV5-1 and TRBJ2-1, the CDR3 gives the full variable domain: KAGVTQTPRYLIKTRGQQVTLSCSPISGHRSVSWYQQTPGQGLQFLFEYFSETQRNKGNFPGRFSGRQFSNSRSEMNVSTLELGDSALYLCASSPDGGRSYNEQFFGPGTRLTVL.